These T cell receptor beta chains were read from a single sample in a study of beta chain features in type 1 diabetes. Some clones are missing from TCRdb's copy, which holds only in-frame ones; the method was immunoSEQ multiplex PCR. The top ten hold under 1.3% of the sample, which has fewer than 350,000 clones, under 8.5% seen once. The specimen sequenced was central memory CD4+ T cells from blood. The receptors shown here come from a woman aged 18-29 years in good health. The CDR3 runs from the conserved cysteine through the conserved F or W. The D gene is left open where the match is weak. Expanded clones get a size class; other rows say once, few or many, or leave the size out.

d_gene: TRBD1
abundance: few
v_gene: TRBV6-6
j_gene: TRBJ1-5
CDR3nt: TGTGCCACCGCGACAGGGAGCTACAATCAGCCCCAGCATTTT
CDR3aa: CATATGSYNQPQHF

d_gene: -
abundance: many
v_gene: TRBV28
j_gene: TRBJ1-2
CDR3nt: TGTGCCAGCAGTCTCCGGGCCATGCTATATGGCTACACCTTC
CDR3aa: CASSLRAMLYGYTF

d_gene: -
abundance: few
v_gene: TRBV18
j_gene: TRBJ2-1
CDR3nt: TGTGCCAGCTCCCCGGACTTGAGCTCCTACAATGAGCAGTTCTTC
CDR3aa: CASSPDLSSYNEQFF

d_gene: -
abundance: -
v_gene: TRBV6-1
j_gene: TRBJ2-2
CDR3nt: TGTGCCAGCATCCGCAGGGTGAACACCGGGGAGCTGTTTTTT
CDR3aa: CASIRRVNTGELFF

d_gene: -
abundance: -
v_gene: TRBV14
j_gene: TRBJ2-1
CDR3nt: TGTGCCAGCAGCCGTGGGCCGGATAATGAGCAGTTCTTC
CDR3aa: CASSRGPDNEQFF

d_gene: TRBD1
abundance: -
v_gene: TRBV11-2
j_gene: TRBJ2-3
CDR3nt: TGTGCCAGCAGCCCTGACAGGGGCACAGATACGCAGTATTTT
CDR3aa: CASSPDRGTDTQYF

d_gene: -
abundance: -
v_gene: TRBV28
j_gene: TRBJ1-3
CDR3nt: TGTGCCAGCAGTTTCCACGGAAACACCATATATTTT
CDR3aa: CASSFHGNTIYF

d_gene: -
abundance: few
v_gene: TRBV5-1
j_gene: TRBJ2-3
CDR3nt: TGCGCCAGCAGCTTGGCTGTTGGCACAGATACGCAGTATTTT
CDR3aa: CASSLAVGTDTQYF

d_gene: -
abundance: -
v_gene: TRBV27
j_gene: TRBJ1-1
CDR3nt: TGTGCCAGCAGTTACGCCCCTCAGGGGTACACTGAAGCTTTCTTT
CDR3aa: CASSYAPQGYTEAFF

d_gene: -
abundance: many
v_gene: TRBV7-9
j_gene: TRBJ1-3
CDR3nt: TGTGCCAGCAGTTTCGACTCTGGAAACACCATATATTTT
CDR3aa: CASSFDSGNTIYF

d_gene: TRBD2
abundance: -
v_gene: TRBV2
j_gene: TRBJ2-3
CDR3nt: TGTGCCAGCAGTCTAGCGGGAGAAAGCACAGATACGCAGTATTTT
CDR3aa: CASSLAGESTDTQYF

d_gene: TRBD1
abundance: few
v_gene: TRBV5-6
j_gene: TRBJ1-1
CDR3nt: TGTGCCAGCAGCTTGTTTGGCCAAGTGGAGACAGGGATAAATTCTGAAGCTTTCTTT
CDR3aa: CASSLFGQVETGINSEAFF

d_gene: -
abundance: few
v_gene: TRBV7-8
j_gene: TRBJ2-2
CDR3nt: TGTGCCAGCAGCTTAGAGGCCCGCGGGGAGCTGTTTTTT
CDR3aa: CASSLEARGELFF

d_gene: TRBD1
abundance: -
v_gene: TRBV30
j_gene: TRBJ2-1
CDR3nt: TGTGCCTGGAGTGGAGGACAGGTTCCCTTTGGGGGGCAGTTCTTC
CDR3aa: CAWSGGQVPFGGQFF

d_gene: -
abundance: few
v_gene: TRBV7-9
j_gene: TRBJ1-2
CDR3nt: TGTGCCAGCAGCTTCCCACCCGGGACCTCGGAGGCCTATGGCTACACCTTC
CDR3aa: CASSFPPGTSEAYGYTF

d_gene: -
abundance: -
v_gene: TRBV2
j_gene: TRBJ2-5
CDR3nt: TGTGCCAGCACCCTGACCAACCCTCAAGAGACCCAGTACTTC
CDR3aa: CASTLTNPQETQYF

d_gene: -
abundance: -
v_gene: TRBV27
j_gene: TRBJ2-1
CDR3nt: TGTGCCAGCGGGGGGGCCTCACGCCCCAATGAGCAGTTCTTC
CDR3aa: CASGGASRPNEQFF

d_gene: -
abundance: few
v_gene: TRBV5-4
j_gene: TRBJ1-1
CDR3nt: TGTGCCAGCAGCTTGGGGAAGGGGACCGGGACTGAAGCTTTCTTT
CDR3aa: CASSLGKGTGTEAFF

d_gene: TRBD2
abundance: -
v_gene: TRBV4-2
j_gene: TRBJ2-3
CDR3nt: TGTGCCAGCAGCCCACGGACTAGCTGGGATACGCAGTATTTT
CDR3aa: CASSPRTSWDTQYF

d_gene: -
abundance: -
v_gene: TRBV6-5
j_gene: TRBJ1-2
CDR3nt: TGTGCCAGCAGGGTGACACATACCAACTATGGCTACACCTTC
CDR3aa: CASRVTHTNYGYTF

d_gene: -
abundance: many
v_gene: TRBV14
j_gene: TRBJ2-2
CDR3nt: TGTGCCAGCAGCCAATTTACAGGTCACACCGGGGAGCTGTTTTTT
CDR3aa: CASSQFTGHTGELFF

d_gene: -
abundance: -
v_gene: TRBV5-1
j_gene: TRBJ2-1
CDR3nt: TGCGCCAGCAACGAGGAAACCTACAATGAGCAGTTCTTC
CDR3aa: CASNEETYNEQFF

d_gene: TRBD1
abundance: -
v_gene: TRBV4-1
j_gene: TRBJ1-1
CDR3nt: TGCGCCAGCAGCCAGGCTCCGGGACAGGGTCGTGAAGCTTTCTTT
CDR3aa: CASSQAPGQGREAFF

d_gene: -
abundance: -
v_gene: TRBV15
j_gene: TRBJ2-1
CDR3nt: TGTGCCACCAGCAGAGATCTTACAGTCAATGAGCAGTTCTTC
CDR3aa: CATSRDLTVNEQFF

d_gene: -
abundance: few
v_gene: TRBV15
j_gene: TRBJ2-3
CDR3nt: TGTGCCACCAGCACTCTCGGACGAGATACGCAGTATTTT
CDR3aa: CATSTLGRDTQYF

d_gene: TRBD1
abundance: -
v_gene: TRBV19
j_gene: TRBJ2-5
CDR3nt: TGTGCCAGTAAGGCAGGGACAGGGGCAGGGGAAGAGACCCAGTACTTC
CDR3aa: CASKAGTGAGEETQYF

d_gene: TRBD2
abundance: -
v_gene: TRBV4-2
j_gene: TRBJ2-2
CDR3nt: TGTGCCAGCAGCCAACTAGCGGGAGCGTTCGGGGAGCTGTTTTTT
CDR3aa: CASSQLAGAFGELFF

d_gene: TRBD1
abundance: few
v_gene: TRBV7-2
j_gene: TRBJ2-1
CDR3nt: TGTGCCAGCAGCTTCGGGACAGGGGGCCCTCTGAGCTCCTACAATGAGCAGTTCTTC
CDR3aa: CASSFGTGGPLSSYNEQFF

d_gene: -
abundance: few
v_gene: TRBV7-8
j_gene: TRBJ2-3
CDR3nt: TGTGCCAGCAGCCGCCAGCGCTCCAGGGGAGGTGCAGATACGCAGTATTTT
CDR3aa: CASSRQRSRGGADTQYF

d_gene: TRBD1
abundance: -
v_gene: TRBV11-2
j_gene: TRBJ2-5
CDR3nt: TGTGCCAGCAGCCCTGACAGGGGTTGGGAGACCCAGTACTTC
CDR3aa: CASSPDRGWETQYF

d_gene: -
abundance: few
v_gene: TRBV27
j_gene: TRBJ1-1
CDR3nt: TGTGCCAGCAGTTTAACAACATCGGCTGAAGCTTTCTTT
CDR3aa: CASSLTTSAEAFF

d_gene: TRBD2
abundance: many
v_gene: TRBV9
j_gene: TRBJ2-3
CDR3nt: TGTGCCAGCAGCGTACAAGCGGGGCTCACAGATACGCAGTATTTT
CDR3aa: CASSVQAGLTDTQYF

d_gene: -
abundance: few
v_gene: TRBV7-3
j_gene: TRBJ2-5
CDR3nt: TGTGCCAGCAGCAGGGACCTAACGGAGACCCAGTACTTC
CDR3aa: CASSRDLTETQYF

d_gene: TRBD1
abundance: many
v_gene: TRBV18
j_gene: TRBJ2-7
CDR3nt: TGTGCCAGCTCACGCATGTCCTCCGGACAGGCTTACGAGCAGTACTTC
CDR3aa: CASSRMSSGQAYEQYF

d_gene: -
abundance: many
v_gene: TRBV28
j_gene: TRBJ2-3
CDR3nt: TGTGCCAGCAGTTTACAAGGTTTGATCACAGATACGCAGTATTTT
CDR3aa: CASSLQGLITDTQYF

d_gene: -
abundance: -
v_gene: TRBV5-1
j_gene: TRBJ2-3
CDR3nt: TGCGCCAGCAGCTTGCCAGTGGGCACAGATACGCAGTATTTT
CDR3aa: CASSLPVGTDTQYF

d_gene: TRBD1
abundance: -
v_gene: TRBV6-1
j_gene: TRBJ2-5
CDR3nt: TGTGCCAGCAGTGAATCCCCCGGGACAGGGGGGACCCAGTACTTC
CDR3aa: CASSESPGTGGTQYF

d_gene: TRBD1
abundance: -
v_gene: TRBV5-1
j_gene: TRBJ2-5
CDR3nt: TGCGCCAGCAGCAGGCAACAGGGGGCGGAAGAGACCCAGTACTTC
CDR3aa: CASSRQQGAEETQYF

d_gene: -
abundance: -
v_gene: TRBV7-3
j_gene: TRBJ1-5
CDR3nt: TGTGCCAGCAGCTTATGGTCGGGGCAGCCCCAGCATTTT
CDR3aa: CASSLWSGQPQHF

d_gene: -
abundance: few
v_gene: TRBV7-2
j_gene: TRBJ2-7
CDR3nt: TGTGCCAGCAGCTATACAGGGAGCTCCTACGAGCAGTACTTC
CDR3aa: CASSYTGSSYEQYF

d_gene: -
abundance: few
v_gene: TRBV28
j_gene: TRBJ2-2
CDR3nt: TGTGCCAGCAGTTCGACCATCGGGGAGCTGTTTTTT
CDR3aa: CASSSTIGELFF

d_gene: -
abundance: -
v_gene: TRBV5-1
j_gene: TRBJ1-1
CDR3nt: TGCGCCAGCAGCTTAGGCCCCCCTGGGAAGGGGACTTACACTGAAGCTTTCTTT
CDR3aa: CASSLGPPGKGTYTEAFF

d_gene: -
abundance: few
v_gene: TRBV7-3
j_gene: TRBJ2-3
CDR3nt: TGTGCCAGCAGCTTAGGAAGAGCAGATACGCAGTATTTT
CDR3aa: CASSLGRADTQYF

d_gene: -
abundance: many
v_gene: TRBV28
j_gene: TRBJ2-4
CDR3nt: TGTGCCAGCAGTTTTCAACAGCTCCCCAAAAACATTCAGTACTTC
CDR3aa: CASSFQQLPKNIQYF

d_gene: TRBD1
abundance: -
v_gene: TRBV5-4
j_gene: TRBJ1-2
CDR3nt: TGTGCCAGCAGATTGACAGGGGGCGCATATGGCTACACCTTC
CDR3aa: CASRLTGGAYGYTF

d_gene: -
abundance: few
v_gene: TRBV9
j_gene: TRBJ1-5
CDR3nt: TGTGCCAGCACGGAGTCGTCGCATAGCAATCAGCCCCAGCATTTT
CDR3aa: CASTESSHSNQPQHF

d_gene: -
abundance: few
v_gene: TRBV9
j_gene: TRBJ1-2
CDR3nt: TGTGCCAGCAGCGTAGCCGTCGGGGGCTATGGCTACACCTTC
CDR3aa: CASSVAVGGYGYTF

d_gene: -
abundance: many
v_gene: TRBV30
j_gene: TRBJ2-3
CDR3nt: TGTGCCTGGGGGTACAGGGAGGGTGGTACGCAGTATTTT
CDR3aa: CAWGYREGGTQYF

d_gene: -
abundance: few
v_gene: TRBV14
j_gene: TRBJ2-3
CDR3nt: TGTGCCAGCAGCCAAGATTGGGGGCCAGATACGCAGTATTTT
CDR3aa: CASSQDWGPDTQYF

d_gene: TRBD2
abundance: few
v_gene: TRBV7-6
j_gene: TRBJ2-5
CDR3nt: TGTGCCAGCAGCTTAGTGGCGGGGGGCGGAGAGACCCAGTACTTC
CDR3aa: CASSLVAGGGETQYF

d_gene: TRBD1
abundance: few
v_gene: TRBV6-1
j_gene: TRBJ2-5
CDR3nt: TGTGCCAGCAGGAGGGACAGAGGCTCTCAAGAGACCCAGTACTTC
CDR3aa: CASRRDRGSQETQYF

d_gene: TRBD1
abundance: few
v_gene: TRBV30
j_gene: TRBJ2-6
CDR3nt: TGTGCCTTCCCGGACAGGGCCTTAAACTCTGGGGCCAACGTCCTGACTTTC
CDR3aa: CAFPDRALNSGANVLTF

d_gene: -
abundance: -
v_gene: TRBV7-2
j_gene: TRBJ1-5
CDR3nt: TGTGCCAGCAGCCCACGGGGTGGGAATCAGCCCCAGCATTTT
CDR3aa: CASSPRGGNQPQHF

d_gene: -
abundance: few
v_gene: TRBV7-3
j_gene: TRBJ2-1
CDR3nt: TGTGCCAGCAGCTTAGAGGTCATCCGGAATGAGCAGTTCTTC
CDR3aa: CASSLEVIRNEQFF